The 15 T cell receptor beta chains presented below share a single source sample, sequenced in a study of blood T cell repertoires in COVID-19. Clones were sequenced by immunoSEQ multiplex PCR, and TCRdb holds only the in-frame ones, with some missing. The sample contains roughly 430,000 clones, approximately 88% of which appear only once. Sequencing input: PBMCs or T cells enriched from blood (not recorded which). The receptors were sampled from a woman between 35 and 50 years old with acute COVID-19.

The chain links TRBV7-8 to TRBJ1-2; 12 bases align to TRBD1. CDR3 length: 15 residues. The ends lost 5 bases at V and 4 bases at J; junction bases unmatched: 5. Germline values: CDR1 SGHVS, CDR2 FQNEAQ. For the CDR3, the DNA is TGTGCCAGCAGCCCGGGACAGGGGGCCGTCTATGGCTACACCTTC. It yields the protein CASSPGQGAVYGYTF. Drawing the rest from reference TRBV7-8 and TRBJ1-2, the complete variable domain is GAGVSQSPRYKVAKRGQDVALRCDPISGHVSLFWYQQALGQGPEFLTYFQNEAQLDKSGLPSDRFFAERPEGSVSTLKIQRTQQEDSAVYLCASSPGQGAVYGYTFGSGTRLTVV.

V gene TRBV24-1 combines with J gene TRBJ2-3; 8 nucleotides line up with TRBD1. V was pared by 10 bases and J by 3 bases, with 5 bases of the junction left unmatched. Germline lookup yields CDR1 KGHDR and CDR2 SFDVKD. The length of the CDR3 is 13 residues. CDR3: CATPGQETDTQYF. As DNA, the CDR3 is TGTGCCACTCCGGGACAGGAAACAGATACGCAGTATTTT.

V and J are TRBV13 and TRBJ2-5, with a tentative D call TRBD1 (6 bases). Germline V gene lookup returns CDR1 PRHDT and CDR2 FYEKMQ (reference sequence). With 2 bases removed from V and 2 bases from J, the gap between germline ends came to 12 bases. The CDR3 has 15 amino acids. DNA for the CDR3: TGTGCCAGCAGCTTATTCTCCAGGGGACAAGAGACCCAGTACTTC. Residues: CASSLFSRGQETQYF.

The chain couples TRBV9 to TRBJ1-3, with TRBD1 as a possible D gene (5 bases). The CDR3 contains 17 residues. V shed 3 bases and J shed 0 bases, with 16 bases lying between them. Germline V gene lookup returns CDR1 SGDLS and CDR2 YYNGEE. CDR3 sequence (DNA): TGTGCCAGCAGCGCCTCGGGGAGGGGACCCTCTGGAAACACCATATATTTT. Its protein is CASSASGRGPSGNTIYF.

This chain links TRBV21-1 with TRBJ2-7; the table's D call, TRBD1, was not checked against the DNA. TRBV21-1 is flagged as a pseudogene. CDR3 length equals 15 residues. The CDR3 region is CASTKTWDRALEQYF. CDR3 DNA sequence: TGTGCCAGCACCAAAACTTGGGACAGGGCCCTCGAGCAGTACTTC.

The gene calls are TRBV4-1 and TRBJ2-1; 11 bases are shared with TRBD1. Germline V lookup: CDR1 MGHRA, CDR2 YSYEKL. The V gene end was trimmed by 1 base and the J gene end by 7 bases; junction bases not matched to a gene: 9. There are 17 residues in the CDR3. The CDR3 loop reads CASSQGFRDRGYNEQFF. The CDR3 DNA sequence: TGCGCCAGCAGCCAAGGGTTTAGGGACAGGGGGTATAATGAGCAGTTCTTC.

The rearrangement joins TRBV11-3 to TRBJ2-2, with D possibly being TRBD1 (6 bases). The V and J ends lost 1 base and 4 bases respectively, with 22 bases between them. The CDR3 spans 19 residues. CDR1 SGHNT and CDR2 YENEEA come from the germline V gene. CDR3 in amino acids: CASSLVRSWGPFSTGELFF. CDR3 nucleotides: TGTGCCAGCAGCTTAGTTCGTTCTTGGGGGCCGTTCTCCACCGGGGAGCTGTTTTTT. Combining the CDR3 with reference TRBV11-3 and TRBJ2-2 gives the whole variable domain EAGVVQSPRYKIIEKKQPVAFWCNPISGHNTLYWYLQNLGQGPELLIRYENEEAVDDSQLPKDRFSAERLKGVDSTLKIQPAELGDSAVYLCASSLVRSWGPFSTGELFFGEGSRLTVL.

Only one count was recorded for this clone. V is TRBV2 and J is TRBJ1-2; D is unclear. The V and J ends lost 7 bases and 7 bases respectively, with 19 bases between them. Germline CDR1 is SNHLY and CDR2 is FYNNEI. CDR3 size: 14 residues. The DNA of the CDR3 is TGTGCCAGCATGCTTTTTTTATCCTGGAGTGGCTACACCTTC. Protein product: CASMLFLSWSGYTF.

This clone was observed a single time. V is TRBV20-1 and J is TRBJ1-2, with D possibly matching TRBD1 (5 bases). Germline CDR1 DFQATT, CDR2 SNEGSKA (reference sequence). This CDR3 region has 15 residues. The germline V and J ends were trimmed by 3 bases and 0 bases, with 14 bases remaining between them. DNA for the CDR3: TGCAGTGCTAGTGGGGGGGGAGGGACTAACTATGGCTACACCTTC. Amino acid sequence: CSASGGGGTNYGYTF.

CDR3 region: CASSGDRFTGELFF. As DNA, the CDR3 is TGTGCCAGCAGTGGGGACAGATTCACCGGGGAGCTGTTTTTT. V is TRBV2 and J is TRBJ2-2; 7 bases align to TRBD1. With V trimmed by 4 bases and J by 4 bases, 3 bases remained unmatched. CDR3 length: 14 residues. The germline V gene encodes CDR1 SNHLY and CDR2 FYNNEI.

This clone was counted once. Here the CDR3 reads CASSESRQGRHQPQHF. The CDR3 bases are TGTGCCAGCAGTGAATCCCGACAGGGCCGGCATCAGCCCCAGCATTTT. V usage is TRBV6-1 and J usage is TRBJ1-5, with TRBD1 matching 7 bases. Trimming cost V 2 bases and J 5 bases; bases outside gene matches: 9. CDR3 length: 16 residues. CDR1 MNHNS and CDR2 SASEGT come from the germline V gene.

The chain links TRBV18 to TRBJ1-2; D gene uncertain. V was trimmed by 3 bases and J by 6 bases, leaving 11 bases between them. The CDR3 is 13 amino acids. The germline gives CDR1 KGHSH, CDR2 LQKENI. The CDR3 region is CASSPREIDGYTF. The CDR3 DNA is TGTGCCAGCTCACCTAGGGAGATAGATGGCTACACCTTC.

Written as DNA, the CDR3 is TGTGCCAGTAGGGGACAGGGCGACAACTATGGCTACACCTTC. Translation gives CASRGQGDNYGYTF. The rearrangement joins TRBV19 to TRBJ1-2; TRBD1 matches 9 bases. The V gene end was trimmed by 6 bases and the J gene end by 2 bases; junction bases not matched to a gene: 4. The CDR3 is made up of 14 amino acids. In germline, CDR1 is LNHDA, CDR2 SQIVND (reference sequence). The full variable domain, completed using reference TRBV19 and TRBJ1-2, is DGGITQSPKYLFRKEGQNVTLSCEQNLNHDAMYWYRQDPGQGLRLIYYSQIVNDFQKGDIAEGYSVSREKKESFPLTVTSAQKNPTAFYLCASRGQGDNYGYTFGSGTRLTVV.

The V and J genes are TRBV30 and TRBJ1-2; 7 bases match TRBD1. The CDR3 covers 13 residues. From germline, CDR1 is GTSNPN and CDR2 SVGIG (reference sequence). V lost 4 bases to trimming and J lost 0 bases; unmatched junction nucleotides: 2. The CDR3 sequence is CAWNGQANYGYTF. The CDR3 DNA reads TGTGCCTGGAATGGACAGGCTAACTATGGCTACACCTTC. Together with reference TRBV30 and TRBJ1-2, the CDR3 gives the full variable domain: SQTIHQWPATLVQPVGSPLSLECTVEGTSNPNLYWYRQAAGRGLQLLFYSVGIGQISSEVPQNLSASRPQDRQFILSSKKLLLSDSGFYLCAWNGQANYGYTFGSGTRLTVV.

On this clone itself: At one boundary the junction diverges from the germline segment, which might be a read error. The CDR3 loop is CASSGTGSSEQYF. The CDR3 bases are TGTGCCAGCAGCGGAACAGGGTCCTCCGAGCAGTACTTC. The chain links TRBV9 to TRBJ2-7, with D perhaps matching TRBD1 (6 bases). Per the germline V gene, CDR1 is SGDLS and CDR2 is YYNGEE. The CDR3 covers 13 residues.